Presented here are 14 T cell receptor beta chains from one specimen sequenced in a study of Ad26.COV2.S vaccination and SARS-CoV-2 variants. Clones were sequenced by immunoSEQ multiplex PCR, and TCRdb holds only the in-frame ones, with some missing. The table shows just over 350,000 clones, with just over 90% occurring only once. Source: peripheral blood, taken after recovery from COVID-19. The source is a human donor who had recovered from COVID-19.

V usage is TRBV2 and J usage is TRBJ1-2; 7 bases match TRBD1. CDR3 length: 16 amino acids. V lost 7 bases and J lost 7; bases outside the gene matches: 18. CDR1 and CDR2 (germline): SNHLY, FYNNEI. The CDR3, as DNA: TGTGCCAGCAACATCAGACCAACAGGGGATACAGCTGGCTACACCTTC. Translating it yields CASNIRPTGDTAGYTF.

CDR3 in amino acids: CASSRQGIRTDTQYF. In DNA, the CDR3 is TGTGCCAGCAGTCGACAGGGAATCCGCACAGATACGCAGTATTTT. The V and J genes are TRBV6-4 and TRBJ2-3; 7 bases align to TRBD1. Germline CDR1 and CDR2: MRHNA and SNTAGT. Trimming cost V 5 bases and J 1 base; bases outside gene matches: 6. This CDR3 comprises 15 residues.

This chain joins TRBV5-1 and TRBJ1-1, with 10 bases lining up with TRBD1. The CDR3 has 15 residues. V shed 1 base, J shed 4 bases, and the junction held 4 bases outside the gene matches. CDR1 is SGHRS, CDR2 YFSETQ, per germline. CDR3 in amino acids: CASSLRGTGVTEAFF. CDR3 DNA sequence: TGCGCCAGCAGCTTGAGGGGGACAGGGGTCACTGAAGCTTTCTTT.

The rearrangement links TRBV10-3 to TRBJ2-1; 15 bases match TRBD2. The CDR3 has 16 residues. The trim removed 6 bases at V and 4 bases at J, leaving 4 bases unmatched. Germline V lookup: CDR1 ENHRY, CDR2 SYGVKD. CDR3 sequence (DNA): TGTGCCATCAGAGGGACTAGCGGGGGGTGGTACAATGAGCAGTTCTTC. Translating gives CAIRGTSGGWYNEQFF.

This rearrangement joins TRBV6-5 to TRBJ1-3; 9 bases align to TRBD1. The CDR3 sequence is 13 residues long. Trimming at V came to 6 bases and at J to 3 bases, leaving 0 bases not matched to a gene. Germline-derived CDR1 and CDR2 are MNHEY and SVGAGI. The CDR3, as DNA: TGTGCCAGCAGGGACAGGGGTGGAAACACCATATATTTT. The encoded protein is CASRDRGGNTIYF.

The chain is built from TRBV11-3 and TRBJ2-5; D call uncertain. Germline V gene data show CDR1 as SGHNT and CDR2 as YENEEA. The CDR3 runs to 12 residues. The ends were cut back, 1 base at V and 5 bases at J, with 5 bases in the middle. Here the CDR3 DNA reads TGTGCCAGCAGCTTAGTAGGGGAGACCCAGTACTTC. Its translation: CASSLVGETQYF.

The chain combines TRBV15 with TRBJ1-2, with TRBD1 matching 8 bases. Germline CDR1 LNHNV, CDR2 YYDKDF (reference sequence). The CDR3 is made up of 18 amino acids. The V gene end was trimmed by 0 bases and the J gene end by 2 bases; junction bases not matched to a gene: 11. The CDR3 loop is CATSREPGGAYSNYGYTF. The CDR3 DNA reads TGTGCCACCAGCAGAGAACCAGGGGGCGCTTATTCGAACTATGGCTACACCTTC.

This clone has just a few counts. The genes are TRBV4-2 and TRBJ1-3; D gene uncertain. Per germline, CDR1 LGHNA and CDR2 YNFKEQ. This CDR3 is built from 14 residues. The V end lost 0 bases, the J end lost 2 bases, and 5 bases lay between the germline ends. CDR3 nucleotide sequence: TGTGCCAGCAGCCAAGACCAGGCTGGAAACACCATATATTTT. Amino acids: CASSQDQAGNTIYF.

The chain uses TRBV20-1 and TRBJ1-2; D unclear. Germline lookup yields CDR1 DFQATT and CDR2 SNEGSKA (reference sequence). V lost 8 bases and J 0 bases, leaving 7 bases between the germline ends. This CDR3 spans 11 amino acids. CDR3 sequence reads: CSLGANYGYTF. In nucleotides, the CDR3 is TGCAGTTTAGGAGCTAACTATGGCTACACCTTC.

J is TRBJ2-7 and V is TRBV30; 7 positions match TRBD1. From germline, CDR1 is GTSNPN and CDR2 SVGIG (reference sequence). The CDR3 is 13 amino acids. J was trimmed by 9 bases and V by 2 bases; bases with no gene match: 10. The CDR3: CAWSSARGNGQYF. In DNA, the CDR3 is TGTGCCTGGAGTTCAGCCAGGGGGAATGGGCAGTACTTC.

The chain uses TRBV14 and TRBJ1-1, with 11 nucleotides matching TRBD1. The trim removed 5 bases at V and 4 bases at J, leaving 6 bases unmatched. CDR3 length: 15 amino acids. CDR1 is SGHDN and CDR2 is FVKESK in the germline V gene. CDR3 in amino acids: CASSIRTGGGTEAFF. The CDR3 DNA reads TGTGCCAGCAGCATACGGACAGGGGGCGGCACTGAAGCTTTCTTT.

This chain links TRBV6-2 or TRBV6-3 with TRBJ2-1; no clear D. V lost 4 bases and J 7 bases, leaving 14 bases between the germline ends. Germline-derived CDR1 and CDR2 are MNHEY and SVGEGT. This CDR3 comprises 14 residues. The CDR3 region is CASSFRRFGNEQFF. The CDR3 nucleotides are TGTGCCAGCAGTTTCCGCCGGTTTGGGAATGAGCAGTTCTTC.

V gene TRBV5-4 combines with J gene TRBJ2-3, with a possible D match to TRBD2 (7 bases). CDR3 length equals 18 residues. Germline values: CDR1 SGHNT, CDR2 YYREEE (reference sequence). Trimming stripped 6 bases from V and 0 bases from J, with 23 bases between. The CDR3 is CASNRAGQGGGSTDTQYF. The CDR3 region has the DNA TGTGCCAGCAACCGGGCGGGCCAAGGCGGGGGCAGCACAGATACGCAGTATTTT.

This clone was found once. This chain uses TRBV6-5 with TRBJ2-7, with TRBD1 identical over 8 bases. From germline, CDR1 is MNHEY and CDR2 SVGAGI. Trimming took 8 bases from V and 3 from J; bases not matched to a gene: 12. The CDR3 covers 15 residues. The CDR3: CASGVLRTGNYEQYF. The CDR3 DNA is TGTGCCAGCGGGGTTTTGAGGACAGGGAACTACGAGCAGTACTTC.